These 17 T cell receptor beta chains were all obtained from the same sample, sequenced in a study of graft-versus-host responses after intestinal transplantation (dated by TCRdb to the early 2020s). Receptor amplification or capture employed the immunoSEQ multiplex PCR assay. TCRdb mirrors the immuneACCESS table, restricted to in-frame sequences. Some clones are absent from its copies; in checked studies, under half trace to an unresolved V gene, and the reason for the others is unknown. This sample has fewer than 8,000 clones in its table, and about 20% of those were observed once. The top ten clonotypes cover approximately 5% of the sample. The time point label of this sample denotes: cells obtained before transplantation from donor or recipient. The starting material was alloreactive CD4+ T cells from a mixed lymphocyte reaction culture, obtained before transplantation. The cell subset or site label, as the study defines it: CFSE-low proliferating T cells sorted from approximately 6-day pre-transplant mixed lymphocyte reaction (GvH or HvG direction). The source of these receptors is a human patient who was an organ donor for intestinal transplantation.

The table lists this clone with a few counts. J is TRBJ1-1 and V is TRBV6-6; D unclear. The germline V and J ends were trimmed by 2 bases and 9 bases, with 16 bases remaining between them. CDR1 MNHNY and CDR2 SVGAGI come from the germline V gene (reference sequence). The CDR3 runs to 14 residues. In DNA, the CDR3 is TGTGCCAGCAGTTACAACTTACCCACGACTCAAGCTTTCTTT. Residues: CASSYNLPTTQAFF.

The rearrangement uses TRBV11-2 and TRBJ2-5, with 8 positions matching TRBD2. CDR1 and CDR2 (germline): SGHAT, FQNNGV. V was clipped by 2 bases and J by 1 base; unmatched bases: 6. There are 16 residues in the CDR3. DNA of the CDR3: TGTGCCAGCAGCTTATCTGGCGGGGGGCCCCAAGAGACCCAGTACTTC. This gives the protein CASSLSGGGPQETQYF.

The chain has TRBV4-3 and TRBJ1-2; 7 bases align to TRBD1. V shed 1 base and J 0 bases; nucleotides not matched to a gene: 5. This CDR3 is built from 16 residues. Germline lookup yields CDR1 LGHNA and CDR2 YSLEER. This chain's CDR3 is CASSQGIDRANYGYTF. Here the CDR3 DNA reads TGCGCCAGCAGCCAAGGTATCGACAGGGCTAACTATGGCTACACCTTC.

This clone came up a few times. The CDR3 spells CASSLIGGQWTEAFF. The CDR3 nucleotides are TGTGCCAGCAGCTTAATCGGGGGGCAATGGACTGAAGCTTTCTTT. The rearrangement links TRBV7-9 to TRBJ1-1, with D possibly TRBD1 on 6 matching bases. The V gene's germline CDR1 is SEHNR and CDR2 FQNEAQ (reference sequence). Between the trimmed V and J ends, which lost 2 bases and 5 bases, there was a span of 15 bases. CDR3 length: 15 amino acids.

The chain employs TRBV11-3 and TRBJ1-6; D is unresolved. The length of the CDR3 is 14 residues. Trimming shortened V by 2 bases and J by 6 bases, and 8 bases separated the two germline ends. The germline CDR1 and CDR2 sequences are SGHNT and YENEEA. DNA of the CDR3: TGTGCCAGCAGCTTAAAGTTATTTAATTCACCCCTCCACTTT. It yields the protein CASSLKLFNSPLHF.

By proportion, this clone is medium-sized. The chain joins TRBV18 to TRBJ2-3; 8 bases agree with TRBD2. V shed 2 bases and J 4 bases; nucleotides not matched to a gene: 8. Germline assignment: CDR1 KGHSH and CDR2 LQKENI. The CDR3 covers 16 residues. Here the CDR3 reads CASSPEVIGGADTQYF. The CDR3 DNA sequence: TGTGCCAGCTCACCAGAGGTTATCGGGGGGGCAGATACGCAGTATTTT.

The chain uses TRBV6-1 and TRBJ2-1, with D possibly being TRBD1 or TRBD2 (5 bases each). The ends were cut back, 7 bases at V and 3 bases at J, with 13 bases in the middle. Germline V gene sequence: CDR1 MNHNS, CDR2 SASEGT. This CDR3 region has 14 residues. In DNA, the CDR3 is TGTGCCAGCATTAGGGACGGCCTCTACAATGAGCAGTTCTTC. It codes for CASIRDGLYNEQFF.

This clone was found a few times. This CDR3 reads CASSGRDRVEQYF. The CDR3, as DNA: TGTGCCAGCAGTGGCCGGGACAGGGTCGAGCAGTACTTC. The chain carries TRBV6-5 and TRBJ2-7; TRBD1 matches 9 bases. CDR3 length: 13 amino acids. The V and J ends lost 5 bases and 6 bases, in that order; junction bases with no gene match: 5. Germline assignment: CDR1 MNHEY and CDR2 SVGAGI.

V usage is TRBV7-2 and J usage is TRBJ1-6; TRBD1 matches 7 bases. The junction had 3 bases not matched to a gene; V was cut back by 4 bases and J by 3 bases. The germline V gene encodes CDR1 SGHTA and CDR2 FQGNSA. The CDR3 extends over 15 amino acids. The chain's CDR3 is CASSSRQGYNSPLHF. The CDR3 DNA is TGTGCCAGCAGCTCTCGACAGGGCTATAATTCACCCCTCCACTTT.

In regard to this clone: No conserved phenylalanine or tryptophan is present at the end of the CDR3, so a read error is the likely explanation. V usage is TRBV7-8 and J usage is TRBJ1-1; a weak D match, TRBD1 (5 bases). Germline CDR1 SGHVS, CDR2 FQNEAQ. V was cut by 3 bases and J by 1 base, with 9 bases left in between. This CDR3 comprises 14 residues. The CDR3 region is CASSLGLSNTEAFL. The CDR3 DNA reads TGTGCCAGCAGCTTGGGGCTTTCGAACACTGAAGCTTTCCTT.

The gene calls are TRBV12-5 and TRBJ2-3, with 10 bases fitting TRBD2. V lost 1 base and J lost 2; bases outside the gene matches: 9. Germline CDR1 LGHNT, CDR2 FRNRAP. This CDR3 is 18 amino acids long. The CDR3 here is CASGLGYLSGGDTDTQYF. CDR3 in DNA: TGTGCTAGTGGTTTGGGCTATTTAAGCGGGGGGGACACAGATACGCAGTATTTT.

V usage is TRBV18 and J usage is TRBJ2-2, with D tentatively TRBD1 or TRBD2 (5 bases each). V lost 0 bases and J 3 bases, leaving 8 bases between the germline ends. CDR1 and CDR2 (germline): KGHSH, LQKENI. CDR3 length: 15 amino acids. CDR3 DNA sequence: TGTGCCAGCTCACCACCAGGGGAGCACACCGGGGAGCTGTTTTTT. Its translation: CASSPPGEHTGELFF.

In this sample, this clone turned up a few times. An end of the junction does not agree with germline; a read error may underlie this. The chain has TRBV18 and TRBJ2-7; possibly TRBD1 for D (7 bases). Germline lookup yields CDR1 KGHSH and CDR2 LQKENI. This CDR3 is built from 15 residues. Written as DNA, the CDR3 is TGTGCCAGCGCACCACGTCAGGGGGGTATTCGCGAGCAGTACTTC. Protein: CASAPRQGGIREQYF.

This clone has a handful of counts. The chain recombines TRBV7-2 with TRBJ1-2, with D possibly matching TRBD1 (5 bases). Germline V lookup: CDR1 SGHTA, CDR2 FQGNSA. Trimming took off 1 base at V and 8 bases at J, with 11 bases between the two ends. The CDR3 has 13 residues. CDR3 nucleotide sequence: TGTGCCAGCAGCTTAGTTAGGGGAGAAGGCTACACCTTC. Translating gives CASSLVRGEGYTF. Supplemented by reference TRBV7-2 and TRBJ1-2, the full variable domain reads GAGVSQSPSNKVTEKGKDVELRCDPISGHTALYWYRQSLGQGLEFLIYFQGNSAPDKSGLPSDRFSAERTGGSVSTLTIQRTQQEDSAVYLCASSLVRGEGYTFGSGTRLTVV.

This clone turned up a few times. The gene calls are TRBV7-2 and TRBJ1-2; no clear D gene. The germline V and J ends were trimmed by 5 bases and 2 bases, with 6 bases remaining between them. CDR3 length: 12 amino acids. Germline V gene data show CDR1 as SGHTA and CDR2 as FQGNSA. CDR3 in amino acids: CASSQGNYGYTF. As DNA, the CDR3 is TGTGCCAGCAGCCAAGGGAACTATGGCTACACCTTC. Using reference TRBV7-2 and TRBJ1-2 for the parts outside the CDR3, the full variable domain is GAGVSQSPSNKVTEKGKDVELRCDPISGHTALYWYRQSLGQGLEFLIYFQGNSAPDKSGLPSDRFSAERTGGSVSTLTIQRTQQEDSAVYLCASSQGNYGYTFGSGTRLTVV.

J is TRBJ2-3 and V is TRBV5-1, with D possibly TRBD2 on 6 matching bases. The CDR3 runs 14 residues. Germline values: CDR1 SGHRS, CDR2 YFSETQ. The V gene lost 0 bases and the J gene lost 4 bases, with 9 bases spanning the gap. CDR3 in DNA: TGCGCCAGCAGCTTGGGATGGAGGGCAGATACGCAGTATTTT. It is translated as CASSLGWRADTQYF.

This clone was picked up a small number of times. The V and J genes are TRBV7-2 and TRBJ2-7; D unclear. This CDR3 spans 13 amino acids. The V and J ends lost 1 base and 1 base respectively, with 5 bases between them. In germline, CDR1 is SGHTA, CDR2 FQGNSA. The CDR3 region is CASSLDMSYEQYF. The DNA of the CDR3 is TGTGCCAGCAGCTTAGATATGTCCTACGAGCAGTACTTC.